This T cell receptor (beta chain) was sequenced for a study of blood T cell repertoires in COVID-19. About the study: Sites in the United States, Italy and Spain provided acute and convalescent COVID-19 samples. In each case, the material was cDNA or gDNA derived from T cells, B-cell-depleted T cells, or PBMCs.

Per the original data handling: Reference gene primer amplification gave nucleated cell count estimates. Assay used: immunoSEQ multiplex PCR; TCRdb lists only in-frame clones, some missing. The V and J calls and clone size come from that table; D and trimming were worked out from the DNA. The table includes 200,000 to 250,000 clones, approximately 86% detected once. The CDR3 spans 15 residues. Germline assignment: CDR1 SGHNT and CDR2 YENEEA. With 1 base clipped from V and 9 bases from J, the junction kept 4 bases outside the gene matches. The clonotype was recovered from a woman in her thirties who had recovered from COVID-19. The genes are TRBV11-3 and TRBJ2-1; 12 bases are a match to TRBD2. The sequencing sample was made of peripheral blood. CDR3 in DNA: TGTGCCAGCAGCTTAGGTCCTAGCGGGGGGGCTGAGCAGTTCTTC. It translates to CASSLGPSGGAEQFF. The whole variable domain, filled in from reference TRBV11-3 and TRBJ2-1, reads EAGVVQSPRYKIIEKKQPVAFWCNPISGHNTLYWYLQNLGQGPELLIRYENEEAVDDSQLPKDRFSAERLKGVDSTLKIQPAELGDSAVYLCASSLGPSGGAEQFFGPGTRLTVL.